What follows is one TCR beta chain and its context. This entry comes from a study of blood T cell repertoires in COVID-19. Study summary: Samples of COVID-19 (acute and convalescent) were obtained from the United States, Italy and Spain. From T cells, B-cell-depleted T cells, or PBMCs came the material, which was cDNA or gDNA.

CDR3 length: 16 residues. CDR1 is SGHRS, CDR2 YFSETQ, per germline. V dropped 4 bases and J dropped 1 base, with 16 bases sitting between them. Under the authors' procedure: Estimation of nucleated cell counts was performed using reference gene primer amplification. Only in-frame clones appear in the TCRdb table, and some are missing; sequencing was by immunoSEQ multiplex PCR. That table gives V, J and clone size, and the DNA gave D and trimming. The repertoire holds about 65,000 clones, roughly four fifths seen once, with just under 15% in the top ten. Input material: peripheral blood. The chain has TRBV5-1 and TRBJ2-3, with D possibly being TRBD1 (5 bases). This receptor was taken from a man at least 80 years old with acute or convalescent COVID-19. The DNA of the CDR3 is TGCGCCAGCAGCCATGGATGGGGCGCCGGCACAGATACGCAGTATTTT. Translation: CASSHGWGAGTDTQYF.